One sample yielded the 14 T cell receptor beta chains listed below, sequenced in a study of shared clonotypes between healthy human individuals. Some clones are missing from TCRdb's copy, which holds only in-frame ones; the method was immunoSEQ multiplex PCR. This repertoire shows 2 million to 3 million clones, under 95% found once; its top ten account for 0.36%. Input material: naive CD4+ T cells from PBMCs. Subset reported: CD45RA+ positively selected. All receptors come from a man aged 18 to 30 in good health. Some clones in this sample may be carry-over from other donors' samples.

The V and J genes are TRBV7-3 and TRBJ1-1, with D unclear. The V and J ends lost 1 base and 0 bases respectively, with 9 bases between them. The CDR3 is 15 residues long. Looked up from germline, CDR1 is SGHTA and CDR2 is FQGTGA. The CDR3 spells CASSLRGLVNTEAFF. The CDR3 DNA reads as TGTGCCAGCAGCTTAAGGGGTTTGGTGAACACTGAAGCTTTCTTT.

This clone has a single count. The chain employs TRBV20-1 and TRBJ1-2, with D possibly being TRBD1 (5 bases). In germline, CDR1 is DFQATT, CDR2 SNEGSKA (reference sequence). Trimming cost V 3 bases and J 7 bases, with 9 bases left between them. This CDR3 is 11 amino acids long. The CDR3 coding sequence is TGCAGTGCTAGTCCGGGGCCTGGCTACACCTTC. This gives the protein CSASPGPGYTF.

The chain links TRBV18 to TRBJ2-7; 7 bases fit TRBD2. The J segment lost 5 bases and the V segment lost 6 bases, leaving 16 bases of the junction unmatched. CDR1 is KGHSH and CDR2 is LQKENI in the germline V gene. The CDR3 consists of 16 residues. CDR3 nucleotides: TGTGCCAGCTCGAGGACCGGAGGGGAGGGCTCTCACGAGCAGTACTTC. Amino acids: CASSRTGGEGSHEQYF.

This chain connects TRBV29-1 to TRBJ2-5; the match to TRBD1 covers 7 bases. V gave up 7 bases and J gave up 0 bases; unmatched junction bases: 8. The CDR3 sequence is 14 residues long. From germline, CDR1 is SQVTM and CDR2 ANQGSEA. CDR3 residues: CSGTGTANQETQYF. The CDR3 DNA sequence: TGCAGCGGGACCGGGACAGCAAACCAAGAGACCCAGTACTTC.

This rearrangement joins TRBV30 to TRBJ2-3; a weak D match, TRBD1 (5 bases). The V gene lost 4 bases and the J gene lost 9 bases, with 17 bases spanning the gap. CDR3 length: 13 residues. Germline V gene data show CDR1 as GTSNPN and CDR2 as SVGIG (reference sequence). DNA for the CDR3: TGTGCCTGGACAACGGATTTCAGGGAAACGCAGTATTTT. This translates into CAWTTDFRETQYF.

The chain carries TRBV5-1 and TRBJ1-6; the D is unclear. The CDR3 runs 14 residues. Germline lookup yields CDR1 SGHRS and CDR2 YFSETQ. The V and J ends lost 2 bases and 9 bases respectively, with 12 bases between them. CDR3 sequence (DNA): TGCGCCAGCAGCTTTCCCGCGGAGGGTTCACCCCTCCACTTT. Its translation: CASSFPAEGSPLHF.

The chain is built from TRBV29-1 and TRBJ2-1; 9 nucleotides line up with TRBD1. This CDR3 contains 13 residues. V lost 6 bases and J lost 10; bases outside the gene matches: 10. Germline V gives CDR1 SQVTM, CDR2 ANQGSEA. The CDR3 DNA reads as TGCAGCGTCCTATCAACAGGGGGCTGGGAGCAGTTCTTC. Its protein is CSVLSTGGWEQFF.

CDR3 coding DNA: TGTGCCAGCAGCGTAGGAGGACTAGCGGGAGCCTACGAGCAGTACTTC. Translated, it gives CASSVGGLAGAYEQYF. This chain joins TRBV7-2 and TRBJ2-7; 13 bases match TRBD2. Losses at the gene ends were 5 bases for V and 2 bases for J; bases not matched to a gene: 6. The CDR3 runs to 16 residues. Per the germline V gene, CDR1 is SGHTA and CDR2 is FQGNSA.

The chain uses TRBV2 and TRBJ1-4, with 10 nucleotides matching TRBD1. Germline V gene data show CDR1 as SNHLY and CDR2 as FYNNEI. This CDR3 spans 15 amino acids. V was pared by 6 bases and J by 8 bases, with 9 bases of the junction left unmatched. CDR3 loop: CASRDYGQGGEKLFF. The CDR3 bases are TGTGCCAGCAGAGACTACGGACAGGGGGGAGAAAAACTGTTTTTT.

The V gene is TRBV2, the J gene TRBJ1-2; TRBD1 is a possible D gene (5 bases). Germline CDR1 SNHLY, CDR2 FYNNEI. The germline V and J ends were trimmed by 2 bases and 8 bases, with 18 bases remaining between them. CDR3 length: 15 amino acids. The CDR3 loop is CASSEFGGEKDGYTF. The CDR3 DNA is TGTGCCAGCAGTGAATTCGGGGGGGAGAAGGACGGCTACACCTTC.

In this sample, this clone turned up a few times. The V call is TRBV6-6, the J call TRBJ1-1; 9 bases line up with TRBD1. Germline V CDR1 and CDR2: MNHNY, SVGAGI (reference sequence). With V trimmed by 8 bases and J by 4 bases, 5 bases remained unmatched. This CDR3 has 13 residues. CDR3 DNA: TGTGCCAGCGACAGGGGGATTTTCACTGAAGCTTTCTTT. Protein sequence: CASDRGIFTEAFF.

The chain combines TRBV7-2 with TRBJ1-1, with 9 nucleotides matching TRBD1. The CDR3 totals 16 residues. Germline CDR1 and CDR2: SGHTA and FQGNSA. V lost 5 bases to trimming and J lost 0 bases; unmatched junction nucleotides: 7. The CDR3 bases are TGTGCCAGCAGCCGTAACAGGGGGCCCTTGAACACTGAAGCTTTCTTT. It translates to CASSRNRGPLNTEAFF.

As regards this clone: The germline gene is not matched at one end of the junction; a read error may be the cause. The chain carries TRBV6-5 and TRBJ1-2; weak D call: TRBD1 (5 bases). The CDR3 length is 14 residues. The V gene's germline CDR1 is MNHEY and CDR2 SVGAGI. The CDR3 here is CASSYLTGTLMFSF. DNA of the CDR3: TGTGCCAGCAGTTACTTAACCGGGACCCTCATGTTCTCCTTC.

This clone was observed a single time. At the DNA level, this CDR3 is encoded by other sequences in the same sample as well. The V and J genes are TRBV18 and TRBJ2-5; D uncertain. Per the germline V gene, CDR1 is KGHSH and CDR2 is LQKENI. CDR3 length: 13 amino acids. V lost 2 bases and J 1 base, leaving 5 bases between the germline ends. In DNA, the CDR3 is TGTGCCAGCTCACCAAATTCCCAAGAGACCCAGTACTTC. Translation: CASSPNSQETQYF.